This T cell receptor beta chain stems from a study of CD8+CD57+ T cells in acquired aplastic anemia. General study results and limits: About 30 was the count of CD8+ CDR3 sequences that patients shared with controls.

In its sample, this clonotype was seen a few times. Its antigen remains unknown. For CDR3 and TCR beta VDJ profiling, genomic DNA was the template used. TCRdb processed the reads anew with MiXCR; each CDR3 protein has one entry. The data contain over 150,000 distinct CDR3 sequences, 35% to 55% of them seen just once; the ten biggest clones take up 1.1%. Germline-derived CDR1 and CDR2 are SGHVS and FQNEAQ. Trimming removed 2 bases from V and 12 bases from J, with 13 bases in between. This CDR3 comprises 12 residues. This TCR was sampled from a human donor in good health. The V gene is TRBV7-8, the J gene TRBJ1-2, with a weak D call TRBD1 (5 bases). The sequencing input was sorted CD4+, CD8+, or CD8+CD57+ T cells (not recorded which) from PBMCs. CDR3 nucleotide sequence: TGTGCCAGCAGCTTACTAGCGGGGGGGAACACCTTC. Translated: CASSLLAGGNTF.